The 27 T cell receptor beta chains below were found in one sample sequenced in a study of identical twins. Using its own MiXCR run on the 5' RACE reads, TCRdb lists one record per CDR3 protein. The sample yields around 370,000 distinct CDR3 sequences, roughly 9% seen once. Input material: naive T cells sorted from blood. These receptors all come from a woman aged 45 to 65 in good health.

This clonotype was found many times. This chain links TRBV12-3 or TRBV12-4 with TRBJ1-5, with D uncertain. The CDR3 spans 13 residues. The ends were cut back, 3 bases at V and 7 bases at J, with 10 bases in the middle. The DNA of the CDR3 is TGTGCCAGCAGTTTCGGGGAGGTCCAGCCCCAGCATTTT. Its translation: CASSFGEVQPQHF.

This clonotype was seen a handful of times. The genes are TRBV18 and TRBJ2-7, with TRBD1 matching 8 bases. The J segment lost 6 bases and the V segment lost 0 bases, leaving 1 base of the junction unmatched. The CDR3 consists of 13 residues. Germline loops: CDR1 KGHSH, CDR2 LQKENI. The CDR3 DNA sequence: TGTGCCAGCTCACCACCGGACAGGGTCGAGCAGTACTTC. Translation: CASSPPDRVEQYF.

This chain uses TRBV6-2 or TRBV6-3 with TRBJ1-2; TRBD1 is a possible D gene (6 bases). Per the germline V gene, CDR1 is MNHEY and CDR2 is SVGEGT. With 0 bases removed from V and 7 bases from J, the gap between germline ends came to 15 bases. The CDR3 has 15 residues. The CDR3 region has the DNA TGTGCCAGCAGTTACTCGAACAGGGCCGGGGGTGGCTACACCTTC. Amino acids: CASSYSNRAGGGYTF.

This sequence joins TRBV10-2 and TRBJ2-7; D call uncertain. Germline V gives CDR1 WSHSY, CDR2 SAAADI. Trimming shortened V by 7 bases and J by 2 bases, and 15 bases separated the two germline ends. The CDR3 is 14 residues long. CDR3 DNA: TGCGCCAGCACCTACCCCGGGTCCCCCTACGAGCAGTACGTC. It yields the protein CASTYPGSPYEQYV.

This clonotype has just a few counts. This rearrangement joins TRBV13 to TRBJ2-7; a possible D gene is TRBD1 (6 bases). V lost 5 bases and J lost 1, with 12 bases in between. Per the germline V gene, CDR1 is PRHDT and CDR2 is FYEKMQ (reference sequence). The CDR3 extends over 14 amino acids. CDR3 DNA sequence: TGTGCCAGCAGCGCACTACAGGGATCCTACGAGCAGTACTTC. This encodes CASSALQGSYEQYF. Supplemented by reference TRBV13 and TRBJ2-7, the full variable domain reads AAGVIQSPRHLIKEKRETATLKCYPIPRHDTVYWYQQGPGQDPQFLISFYEKMQSDKGSIPDRFSAQQFSDYHSELNMSSLELGDSALYFCASSALQGSYEQYFGPGTRLTVT.

The chain recombines TRBV6-6 with TRBJ2-4, with 7 bases that match TRBD1. CDR1 is MNHNY, CDR2 SVGAGI, per germline (reference sequence). Trimming cost V 4 bases and J 5 bases; bases outside gene matches: 2. The CDR3 is made up of 13 amino acids. The CDR3 bases are TGTGCCAGCAGTTCTGGACAGGAAAACATTCAGTACTTC. Translated, it gives CASSSGQENIQYF.

This clonotype was picked up many times. The chain is built from TRBV20-1 and TRBJ1-5; D not resolved. The CDR3 is 12 residues long. V was cut by 3 bases and J by 11 bases, with 14 bases left in between. CDR1 and CDR2 from the germline V gene are DFQATT and SNEGSKA (reference sequence). The DNA of the CDR3 is TGCAGTGCTAGCGTAGAACACGCCACCCAGCATTTT. Translated, it gives CSASVEHATQHF.

V gene TRBV2 combines with J gene TRBJ2-5; D gene unclear. The V end lost 3 bases, the J end lost 0 bases, and 17 bases lay between the germline ends. The length of the CDR3 is 17 residues. CDR1 and CDR2 (germline): SNHLY, FYNNEI. The CDR3: CASSEVWQDKYQETQYF. For the CDR3, the DNA is TGTGCCAGCAGTGAGGTTTGGCAGGATAAGTACCAAGAGACCCAGTACTTC.

The gene calls are TRBV5-8 and TRBJ2-7, with D unresolved. Trimming pared 3 bases from V and 6 bases from J, leaving 10 bases between. Germline loops: CDR1 SGHTS, CDR2 YDEGEE. The CDR3 has 12 residues. The CDR3 nucleotides read TGTGCCAGCAGCTCTTGGGGTATCGAGCAGTACTTC. Amino acids: CASSSWGIEQYF. Full variable domain (remainder filled in from reference TRBV5-8 and TRBJ2-7): EAGVTQSPTHLIKTRGQQATLRCSPISGHTSVYWYQQALGLGLQFLLWYDEGEERNRGNFPPRFSGRQFPNYSSELNVNALELEDSALYLCASSSWGIEQYFGPGTRLTVT.

This clonotype was recorded at least ten times. The chain links TRBV12-3 or TRBV12-4 to TRBJ1-1, with 9 bases that match TRBD1. The CDR3 totals 14 residues. Trimming at V came to 4 bases and at J to 7 bases, leaving 7 bases not matched to a gene. Here the CDR3 reads CASSSWGQGFEAFF. The CDR3 coding sequence is TGTGCCAGCAGTTCCTGGGGACAGGGCTTTGAAGCTTTCTTT.

This clonotype was seen at least ten times. CDR3 nucleotides: TGCAGCGTTCCCATGGGACTAGACTCCTCTGGGGCCAACGTCCTGACTTTC. This encodes CSVPMGLDSSGANVLTF. V gene TRBV29-1 combines with J gene TRBJ2-6, with 8 bases that match TRBD2. Per germline, CDR1 SQVTM and CDR2 ANQGSEA. This CDR3 contains 17 residues. V was pared by 5 bases and J by 0 bases, with 9 bases of the junction left unmatched.

A few counts support this clonotype. This chain joins TRBV20-1 and TRBJ2-7; possibly TRBD2 for D (6 bases). The CDR3 length is 15 residues. Germline CDR1 reads DFQATT; CDR2 reads SNEGSKA (reference sequence). V gave up 0 bases and J gave up 3 bases, with 15 bases separating them. In DNA, the CDR3 is TGCAGTGCTAGAGAGGGAGCGGGTACCATCTACGAGCAGTACTTC. This sequence encodes CSAREGAGTIYEQYF.

This clonotype was recorded a few times. This chain joins TRBV29-1 and TRBJ2-7, with 11 bases matching TRBD2. The germline CDR1 and CDR2 sequences are SQVTM and ANQGSEA. Trimming removed 0 bases from V and 4 bases from J; junction bases left unmatched: 5. CDR3 length equals 15 residues. The CDR3 spells CSVEEGTSGDYEQYF. The CDR3 nucleotides read TGCAGCGTTGAAGAGGGGACTAGCGGAGATTACGAGCAGTACTTC.

There are many counts of this clonotype. V is TRBV29-1 and J is TRBJ2-7; 7 nucleotides line up with TRBD1. The CDR3 totals 12 residues. The trim removed 7 bases at V and 4 bases at J, leaving 7 bases unmatched. Germline values: CDR1 SQVTM, CDR2 ANQGSEA. The CDR3 loop is CSARQGAYEQYF. In DNA, the CDR3 is TGCAGCGCCCGACAGGGAGCGTACGAGCAGTACTTC.

This clonotype appeared many times. The J gene is TRBJ2-7, the V gene TRBV29-1; the match to TRBD2 covers 8 bases. Trimming cost V 3 bases and J 2 bases; bases outside gene matches: 3. From germline, CDR1 is SQVTM and CDR2 ANQGSEA. The CDR3 has 13 amino acids. The DNA for the CDR3 is TGCAGCGTTGACGCGGGAGGTACCTACGAGCAGTACTTC. It translates to CSVDAGGTYEQYF.

This clonotype was recorded a few times. The chain combines TRBV29-1 with TRBJ2-1, with 8 bases aligning to TRBD2. Germline lookup yields CDR1 SQVTM and CDR2 ANQGSEA. The CDR3 extends over 13 amino acids. In DNA form, the CDR3 reads TGCAGTGCTACGGGAGGGTCGTACAATGAGCAGTTCTTC. This gives the protein CSATGGSYNEQFF.

The gene calls are TRBV5-1 and TRBJ2-5; D remains unclear. V was pared by 4 bases and J by 4 bases, with 5 bases between. From germline, CDR1 is SGHRS and CDR2 YFSETQ. This CDR3 is built from 11 residues. CDR3 nucleotides: TGCGCCAGCAGCGAGACAGAGACCCAGTACTTC. This encodes CASSETETQYF.

This chain joins TRBV7-9 and TRBJ1-2; 7 nucleotides match TRBD1. The J segment lost 8 bases and the V segment lost 4 bases, leaving 4 bases of the junction unmatched. This CDR3 spans 12 amino acids. Germline CDR1 SEHNR, CDR2 FQNEAQ (reference sequence). The CDR3 loop is CASSYTGEGYTF. The CDR3 region has the DNA TGTGCCAGCAGCTATACAGGGGAAGGCTACACCTTC.

This clonotype was counted at least ten times. This chain links TRBV24-1 with TRBJ2-1; TRBD2 agrees at 10 bases. V shed 6 bases and J 4 bases; nucleotides not matched to a gene: 5. Germline V gives CDR1 KGHDR, CDR2 SFDVKD. The CDR3 loop spans 15 amino acids. CDR3 protein: CATSRASGRYNEQFF. CDR3 coding DNA: TGTGCCACCAGTAGGGCTAGCGGGAGATACAATGAGCAGTTCTTC.

This clonotype came up a few times. The chain combines TRBV29-1 with TRBJ2-2, with 7 bases fitting TRBD1. The CDR3 has 14 residues. CDR1 is SQVTM, CDR2 ANQGSEA, per germline. The CDR3 spells CNPTGTANTGELFF. As DNA, the CDR3 is TGCAACCCCACCGGGACAGCTAACACCGGGGAGCTGTTTTTT.

This clonotype was found a few times. The gene calls are TRBV9 and TRBJ1-1; D ambiguous. V dropped 2 bases and J dropped 0 bases, with 17 bases sitting between them. CDR1 is SGDLS and CDR2 is YYNGEE in the germline V gene. This CDR3 comprises 17 residues. CDR3 DNA sequence: TGTGCCAGCAGCGTTGACGGGGAACCCTATATGAACACTGAAGCTTTCTTT. It specifies CASSVDGEPYMNTEAFF.

This clonotype was seen a few times. V gene TRBV5-1 combines with J gene TRBJ2-3; 10 bases map to TRBD2. This CDR3 region has 14 residues. The junction had 8 bases not matched to a gene; V was cut back by 7 bases and J by 6 bases. The germline V gene encodes CDR1 SGHRS and CDR2 YFSETQ. Written as DNA, the CDR3 is TGCGCCAGCCCAGGACTAGCGGAAGCGGATACGCAGTATTTT. Translated, it gives CASPGLAEADTQYF.

The V and J genes are TRBV11-2 and TRBJ2-1; D ambiguous. The CDR3 is 17 residues long. Trimming left V 1 base short and J 6 bases short, with 19 bases between. Germline V gene sequence: CDR1 SGHAT, CDR2 FQNNGV. The CDR3 is CASSLASSGSWVNEQFF. In nucleotides, the CDR3 is TGTGCCAGCAGCTTAGCTTCGTCAGGCAGTTGGGTCAATGAGCAGTTCTTC.

Only a few counts were recorded for this clonotype. The chain links TRBV3-1 to TRBJ2-1, with D perhaps given as TRBD1 or TRBD2 (6 bases each). The V and J ends lost 0 bases and 2 bases respectively, with 8 bases between them. Per germline, CDR1 LGHDT and CDR2 YNNKEL (reference sequence). This CDR3 spans 15 amino acids. The CDR3 DNA is TGTGCCAGCAGCCAAGATGGGGGGCCCTACAATGAGCAGTTCTTC. The encoded protein is CASSQDGGPYNEQFF.

Ten or more counts support this clonotype. The chain uses TRBV21-1 and TRBJ1-1; TRBD1 is taken as the D call from the table, unchecked against the DNA. TRBV21-1 is classified as a pseudogene. The CDR3 has 15 residues. CDR3 nucleotides: TGTGCCAGCAGCACTCAACAGGGTTGGGGCACTGAAGCTTTCTTT. Protein sequence: CASSTQQGWGTEAFF.

The chain has TRBV5-6 and TRBJ2-7; 11 bases map to TRBD2. The CDR3 is made up of 16 amino acids. Germline V CDR1 and CDR2: SGHDT, YYEEEE. The J segment lost 4 bases and the V segment lost 3 bases, leaving 9 bases of the junction unmatched. This CDR3 reads CASSSRVAGGTYEQYV. CDR3 DNA sequence: TGTGCCAGCAGCTCCCGGGTAGCGGGAGGGACTTACGAGCAGTACGTC.

This chain connects TRBV2 to TRBJ2-7; possible D gene TRBD1, 6 bases. The CDR3 loop spans 14 amino acids. V lost 6 bases to trimming and J lost 3 bases, with 15 bases between them. Germline lookup yields CDR1 SNHLY and CDR2 FYNNEI. CDR3 loop: CASRGSQGLYEQYV. In DNA form, the CDR3 reads TGTGCCAGCAGGGGAAGTCAGGGGCTCTACGAGCAGTACGTC.